This T cell receptor beta chain was sequenced during a study of CXCR3-negative and CXCR3-positive naive CD8 T cells. Across the study: For each library, about 1.5 +/- 0.3 million TRB reads were obtained, 110 million to 150 million in total. Points from the study as a whole: Researchers reported similar TRBV-TRBJ usage in naive CXCR3-negative and CXCR3-positive cells, though memory differed. Surface CD5 matched across naive subsets, and TRB CDR3 properties served to infer TCR strength. Most assays used freshly isolated PBMCs, as cryopreservation partially reduced CXCR3.

Note on this clonotype: Its antigen remains unknown.

The CDR3 length is 18 residues. Germline V CDR1 and CDR2: SGHRS, YFSETQ. The authors prepared UMI-labeled TRB cDNA libraries by 5' RACE. TCRdb re-called the 5' RACE reads; every CDR3 protein appears as one record, without DNA. The sample yields tens of thousands of distinct CDR3 sequences, of which the top ten take up 23%. Source material: memory CD8+ T cells from blood. The receptor's source is a human donor in good health. Some clones in this sample may be carry-over from other donors' samples. The chain carries TRBV5-1 and TRBJ2-1; the TRBD1 assignment by TCRdb is unverifiable without DNA. The CDR3: CASSIRFGLSGGLNEQFF. Complete variable domain (other parts from reference TRBV5-1 and TRBJ2-1): KAGVTQTPRYLIKTRGQQVTLSCSPISGHRSVSWYQQTPGQGLQFLFEYFSETQRNKGNFPGRFSGRQFSNSRSEMNVSTLELGDSALYLCASSIRFGLSGGLNEQFFGPGTRLTVL.